The 28 T cell receptor beta chains below all came from one sample that was sequenced in a study of blood T cell repertoires in COVID-19. TCRdb's copy holds only in-frame clones and misses some; the assay was immunoSEQ multiplex PCR. The data show around 300,000 clones, with around 89% seen just once and about 3% held by the top ten. The sequenced material came from PBMCs or T cells enriched from blood (not recorded which). The source of these receptors is a woman aged 45-59 years who had recovered from COVID-19.

This clone is a singleton in its sample. The rearrangement uses TRBV7-8 and TRBJ1-4, with 9 bases matching TRBD1. CDR1 is SGHVS, CDR2 FQNEAQ, per germline. Losses at the gene ends were 5 bases for V and 5 bases for J; bases not matched to a gene: 9. CDR3 length: 16 amino acids. The CDR3 nucleotides are TGTGCCAGCAGCCTCGGCAGACAGGGGGTAAATGAAAAACTGTTTTTT. Amino acids: CASSLGRQGVNEKLFF.

The J gene is TRBJ1-3, the V gene TRBV6-6, with D possibly matching TRBD1 (6 bases). Germline V gene data show CDR1 as MNHNY and CDR2 as SVGAGI (reference sequence). CDR3 length: 16 amino acids. V was shortened by 5 bases and J by 5 bases, with 19 bases between the two germline ends. The DNA of the CDR3 is TGTGCCAGCAGTCGCGATAACCGGGACACACGAAACACCATATATTTT. Its protein product is CASSRDNRDTRNTIYF.

This clone was seen just once. The genes are TRBV5-1 and TRBJ2-2; the D gene is possibly TRBD2 (5 bases). V lost 2 bases, J lost 5 bases, and 10 bases lay in between. This CDR3 has 14 amino acids. Germline CDR1 reads SGHRS; CDR2 reads YFSETQ. The CDR3 nucleotides are TGCGCCAGCAGCTTCGAGGGCGGGACCGGGGAGCTGTTTTTT. As protein: CASSFEGGTGELFF.

V is TRBV7-2 and J is TRBJ2-6; 8 bases map to TRBD1. Germline V gene data show CDR1 as SGHTA and CDR2 as FQGNSA. This CDR3 has 17 amino acids. The ends lost 5 bases at V and 7 bases at J; junction bases unmatched: 13. The CDR3: CASSPSSGGQVANVLTF. The CDR3, as DNA: TGTGCCAGCAGCCCCTCCTCCGGGGGACAGGTCGCCAACGTCCTGACTTTC.

This chain uses TRBV3-1 (or the pseudogene TRBV3-2) with TRBJ2-3; possible D gene TRBD2, 6 bases. The V end was cut by 8 bases, the J end by 4 bases, with 25 bases between. This CDR3 contains 17 residues. In germline, CDR1 is LGHDT, CDR2 YNNKEL (reference sequence). This chain's CDR3 is CASGRAPRSSVADTQYF. For the CDR3, the DNA is TGTGCCAGCGGTCGGGCCCCCCGGTCTAGCGTCGCAGATACGCAGTATTTT.

The gene calls are TRBV5-6 and TRBJ1-4; D is perhaps TRBD1 (6 bases). Looked up from germline, CDR1 is SGHDT and CDR2 is YYEEEE. Trimming took 5 bases from V and 5 from J, leaving 16 bases between them. The CDR3 runs 15 residues. The CDR3 region is CASSRKDRHNEKLFF. The CDR3 region has the DNA TGTGCCAGCAGTCGAAAGGACAGACACAATGAAAAACTGTTTTTT.

J is TRBJ2-1 and V is TRBV2; 7 bases line up with TRBD1. CDR3 length: 13 amino acids. Trimming took 4 bases from V and 6 from J; bases not matched to a gene: 3. Per germline, CDR1 SNHLY and CDR2 FYNNEI. The chain's CDR3 is CASSVNRGNEQFF. The CDR3 DNA reads as TGTGCCAGCAGTGTAAACAGGGGCAATGAGCAGTTCTTC. Full variable domain (outside the CDR3, taken from reference TRBV2 and TRBJ2-1): EPEVTQTPSHQVTQMGQEVILRCVPISNHLYFYWYRQILGQKVEFLVSFYNNEISEKSEIFDDQFSVERPDGSNFTLKIRSTKLEDSAMYFCASSVNRGNEQFFGPGTRLTVL.

V usage is TRBV28 and J usage is TRBJ1-2; the D gene is possibly TRBD1 (5 bases). Trimming took 5 bases from V and 8 from J, leaving 15 bases between them. Germline loops: CDR1 MDHEN, CDR2 SYDVKM. There are 13 residues in the CDR3. CDR3 protein: CASSPGQGGGYTF. CDR3 DNA sequence: TGTGCCAGCAGTCCAGGCCAGGGTGGAGGCTACACCTTC.

This chain links TRBV28 with TRBJ2-6; no clear D gene. Per germline, CDR1 MDHEN and CDR2 SYDVKM. V was shortened by 6 bases and J by 2 bases, with 11 bases between the two germline ends. The CDR3 length is 15 residues. CDR3 region: CASSPHGAGANVLTF. The CDR3 bases are TGTGCCAGCAGCCCCCACGGAGCTGGGGCCAACGTCCTGACTTTC. Together with reference TRBV28 and TRBJ2-6, the CDR3 gives the full variable domain: DVKVTQSSRYLVKRTGEKVFLECVQDMDHENMFWYRQDPGLGLRLIYFSYDVKMKEKGDIPEGYSVSREKKERFSLILESASTNQTSMYLCASSPHGAGANVLTFGAGSRLTVL.

The chain employs TRBV27 and TRBJ2-7; TRBD2 matches 10 bases. V was clipped by 2 bases and J by 1 base; unmatched bases: 2. The CDR3 sequence is 15 residues long. CDR1 is MNHEY, CDR2 SMNVEV, per germline (reference sequence). The CDR3 is CASSLGAGGSYEQYF. The CDR3 bases are TGTGCCAGCAGTTTAGGAGCGGGAGGGTCCTACGAGCAGTACTTC.

The rearrangement uses TRBV28 and TRBJ2-7, with TRBD2 as a possible D gene (7 bases). Germline V gene lookup returns CDR1 MDHEN and CDR2 SYDVKM. The CDR3 runs 15 residues. Trimming cost V 9 bases and J 3 bases, with 21 bases left between them. The chain's CDR3 is CASTSRQRDIYEQYF. As DNA, the CDR3 is TGTGCCAGTACCAGTCGTCAGCGGGACATCTACGAGCAGTACTTC.

A note on this clone: A junction end diverges from the germline sequence, so it may reflect a read error. The chain combines TRBV27 with TRBJ1-2, with 10 bases identical to TRBD1. The V gene's germline CDR1 is MNHEY and CDR2 SMNVEV (reference sequence). The CDR3 extends over 15 amino acids. CDR3 sequence (DNA): TGTGCCAGCAGTATATCGACAGGGGGCGCCGATGGCTACACCTTC. It specifies CASSISTGGADGYTF.

V gene TRBV2 combines with J gene TRBJ2-5; weak D call: TRBD2 (6 bases). CDR1 and CDR2 (germline): SNHLY, FYNNEI. The V end lost 5 bases, the J end lost 4 bases, and 20 bases lay between the germline ends. This CDR3 comprises 16 residues. CDR3 sequence (DNA): TGTGCCAGCAGTTTCGGGGGTGGAAGTACGGCAGAGACCCAGTACTTC. Its protein is CASSFGGGSTAETQYF.

The gene calls are TRBV28 and TRBJ1-1, with D uncertain. The CDR3 loop spans 12 amino acids. Per the germline V gene, CDR1 is MDHEN and CDR2 is SYDVKM. V was trimmed by 11 bases and J by 4 bases, leaving 14 bases between them. For the CDR3, the DNA is TGTGCCGGTAAATCAGGCGCCACTGAAGCTTTCTTT. Translating gives CAGKSGATEAFF.

The chain is built from TRBV5-1 and TRBJ2-5; 7 bases align to TRBD1. Germline CDR1 and CDR2: SGHRS and YFSETQ. After removal of 4 bases from V and 1 base from J, the junction contained 7 bases not matched to a gene. The CDR3 extends over 15 amino acids. The CDR3 spells CASSLTGAIQETQYF. The CDR3 DNA reads TGCGCCAGCAGCCTCACAGGGGCCATCCAAGAGACCCAGTACTTC.

The chain has TRBV6-2 or TRBV6-3 and TRBJ1-1, with D uncertain. Germline CDR1 reads MNHEY; CDR2 reads SVGEGT. V lost 2 bases to trimming and J lost 4 bases, with 11 bases between them. The CDR3 runs to 14 residues. CDR3 nucleotides: TGTGCCAGCAGTTACACCCTCCCCGGCACTGAAGCTTTCTTT. It is translated as CASSYTLPGTEAFF.

The chain combines TRBV12-3 or TRBV12-4 with TRBJ2-2; D not resolved. Deletions cut 5 bases from V and 6 bases from J, with 10 bases between. There are 13 residues in the CDR3. The chain's CDR3 is CASSQTGAGELFF. As DNA, the CDR3 is TGTGCCAGCAGTCAAACGGGTGCCGGGGAGCTGTTTTTT.

The chain carries TRBV18 and TRBJ2-1; 7 nucleotides align to TRBD1. Trimming at V came to 1 base and at J to 9 bases, leaving 6 bases not matched to a gene. Per the germline V gene, CDR1 is KGHSH and CDR2 is LQKENI. CDR3 length: 14 amino acids. The chain's CDR3 is CASSPQTGISEQFF. The CDR3 coding sequence is TGTGCCAGCTCACCACAGACAGGGATATCTGAGCAGTTCTTC. Full variable domain (missing parts from reference TRBV18 and TRBJ2-1): NAGVMQNPRHLVRRRGQEARLRCSPMKGHSHVYWYRQLPEEGLKFMVYLQKENIIDESGMPKERFSAEFPKEGPSILRIQQVVRGDSAAYFCASSPQTGISEQFFGPGTRLTVL.

The chain recombines TRBV5-1 with TRBJ2-7; D call uncertain. The CDR3 covers 13 residues. Germline lookup yields CDR1 SGHRS and CDR2 YFSETQ. Trimming stripped 2 bases from V and 3 bases from J, with 9 bases between. CDR3 in amino acids: CASSFELNYEQYF. The CDR3 DNA reads as TGCGCCAGCAGCTTCGAACTGAACTACGAGCAGTACTTC.

The rearrangement uses TRBV7-3 and TRBJ2-1; 8 bases are a match to TRBD2. Germline assignment: CDR1 SGHTA and CDR2 FQGTGA. The CDR3 sequence is 14 residues long. J gave up 9 bases and V 6 bases, and 10 bases lay outside the gene matches. In nucleotides, the CDR3 is TGTGCCAGCAGACGTACCGGGACTAGTGGTGAGCAGTTCTTC. The encoded protein is CASRRTGTSGEQFF.

This CDR3 is CASSSHRGARGNQPQHF. In DNA form, the CDR3 reads TGTGCCAGCAGTTCCCATCGGGGGGCGCGTGGCAATCAGCCCCAGCATTTT. The chain employs TRBV6-2 or TRBV6-3 and TRBJ1-5; a possible D gene is TRBD1 (6 bases). The CDR3 totals 17 residues. Germline V gene sequence: CDR1 MNHEY, CDR2 SVGEGT. The V and J ends lost 4 bases and 2 bases respectively, with 18 bases between them.

This clone was counted only a few times. The genes are TRBV4-3 and TRBJ1-1, with D unresolved. Trimming pared 4 bases from V and 4 bases from J, leaving 13 bases between. Germline CDR1 and CDR2: LGHNA and YSLEER. There are 14 residues in the CDR3. The CDR3 protein is CASSLSSSGTEAFF. For the CDR3, the DNA is TGCGCCAGCAGCCTATCCTCCTCGGGCACTGAAGCTTTCTTT.

J is TRBJ2-2 and V is TRBV14; D may be TRBD1 (5 bases). Trimming stripped 6 bases from V and 3 bases from J, with 23 bases between. This CDR3 comprises 18 residues. From germline, CDR1 is SGHDN and CDR2 FVKESK. The DNA of the CDR3 is TGTGCCAGCAGGGGTCGGCGAGGAGCGCAAGGGGACACCGGGGAGCTGTTTTTT. Protein product: CASRGRRGAQGDTGELFF. Based on the CDR3 plus reference TRBV14 and TRBJ2-2, the full variable domain is EAGVTQFPSHSVIEKGQTVTLRCDPISGHDNLYWYRRVMGKEIKFLLHFVKESKQDESGMPNNRFLAERTGGTYSTLKVQPAELEDSGVYFCASRGRRGAQGDTGELFFGEGSRLTVL.

The chain uses TRBV14 and TRBJ2-7; weak D call: TRBD2 (5 bases). This CDR3 is 16 amino acids long. The germline gives CDR1 SGHDN, CDR2 FVKESK. V lost 0 bases to trimming and J lost 3 bases, with 15 bases between them. CDR3 bases: TGTGCCAGCAGCCAAGAGTTCCGTGAGGGTTACTACGAGCAGTACTTC. Its protein is CASSQEFREGYYEQYF.

The chain is built from TRBV28 and TRBJ1-4, with a possible D match to TRBD1 (6 bases). The V gene's germline CDR1 is MDHEN and CDR2 SYDVKM. V was shortened by 6 bases and J by 4 bases, with 12 bases between the two germline ends. The CDR3 totals 14 residues. CDR3 protein: CASRQGLGNEKLFF. The CDR3 coding sequence is TGTGCCAGCAGACAGGGTTTGGGTAATGAAAAACTGTTTTTT.

The chain couples TRBV28 to TRBJ2-7, with 9 bases identical to TRBD1. This CDR3 region has 14 residues. CDR1 is MDHEN, CDR2 SYDVKM, per germline. J was trimmed by 2 bases and V by 4 bases; bases with no gene match: 3. CDR3 sequence: CASSWDRVTYEQYF. The CDR3 nucleotides read TGTGCCAGCAGTTGGGACAGGGTCACCTACGAGCAGTACTTC.

The chain has TRBV9 and TRBJ1-1; possible D gene TRBD1, 6 bases. V dropped 4 bases and J dropped 1 base, with 14 bases sitting between them. The CDR3 spans 15 residues. Germline V gene lookup returns CDR1 SGDLS and CDR2 YYNGEE. The CDR3 region has the DNA TGTGCCAGCAGCCGTGGGGCAGGGGAGAACACTGAAGCTTTCTTT. Protein sequence: CASSRGAGENTEAFF.

The rearrangement links TRBV28 to TRBJ1-2, with a weak D call TRBD1 (6 bases). CDR1 is MDHEN and CDR2 is SYDVKM in the germline V gene. Trimming took off 7 bases at V and 2 bases at J, with 14 bases between the two ends. The CDR3 sequence is 14 residues long. CDR3 nucleotide sequence: TGTGCCAGCAACGTACCAGGGGCGAACTATGGCTACACCTTC. It is translated as CASNVPGANYGYTF.